Listed below are T cell receptor beta chains from one sample, sequenced in a study of glioma-infiltrating T cells after dendritic cell vaccination. The method was immunoSEQ multiplex PCR; TCRdb's version includes in-frame clones alone and lacks a portion of them. The data show 91,000 or so clones, over 80% seen once. This material consisted of blood, taken after dendritic cell vaccination. The receptors were gathered from a human donor with glioblastoma. Each CDR3 is given with its conserved first and last residue. Each record gives: CDR3 protein, CDR3 DNA, CDR3 length, V gene, D gene, clone size, J gene. The D gene is left open where the match is weak. The size field is filled for only some rows; it gives once, few, many or a size class.

CDR3aa: CASREGLARTYEQYF; CDR3nt: TGTGCCAGCAGGGAGGGGCTAGCCCGGACCTACGAGCAGTACTTC; len: 15; v_gene: TRBV2; d_gene: .; abundance: many; j_gene: TRBJ2-7
CDR3aa: CAWSGAAYYEQYF; CDR3nt: TGTGCCTGGAGTGGGGCAGCTTACTACGAGCAGTACTTC; len: 13; v_gene: TRBV30; d_gene: .; abundance: .; j_gene: TRBJ2-7
CDR3aa: CAWSVQGAGGYTF; CDR3nt: TGTGCCTGGAGTGTACAGGGGGCGGGCGGCTACACCTTC; len: 13; v_gene: TRBV30; d_gene: TRBD1; abundance: .; j_gene: TRBJ1-2
CDR3aa: CASSESRGFGYTF; CDR3nt: TGCGCCAGCAGTGAGAGCAGGGGCTTTGGCTACACCTTC; len: 13; v_gene: TRBV10-2; d_gene: .; abundance: .; j_gene: TRBJ1-2
CDR3aa: CASSPLTGYDEQFF; CDR3nt: TGTGCCAGCAGTCCCCTTACAGGGTACGATGAGCAGTTCTTC; len: 14; v_gene: TRBV6-5; d_gene: .; abundance: .; j_gene: TRBJ2-1
CDR3aa: CAWSVEGAPRNSPLHF; CDR3nt: TGTGCCTGGAGTGTAGAGGGGGCGCCCCGTAATTCACCCCTCCACTTT; len: 16; v_gene: TRBV30; d_gene: TRBD1; abundance: .; j_gene: TRBJ1-6
CDR3aa: CASSITAGTGDFGYTF; CDR3nt: TGTGCCAGCAGCATTACGGCCGGGACAGGGGACTTCGGCTACACCTTC; len: 16; v_gene: TRBV7-9; d_gene: TRBD1; abundance: .; j_gene: TRBJ1-2
CDR3aa: CASSTPRGWGTGELFF; CDR3nt: TGTGCCAGTAGTACCCCCCGGGGGTGGGGCACCGGGGAGCTGTTTTTT; len: 16; v_gene: TRBV19; d_gene: .; abundance: .; j_gene: TRBJ2-2
CDR3aa: CASSLVDRPNEQFF; CDR3nt: TGTGCCAGCAGCTTAGTGGACAGGCCAAATGAGCAGTTCTTC; len: 14; v_gene: TRBV7-3; d_gene: TRBD1; abundance: .; j_gene: TRBJ2-1
CDR3aa: CASSQKGRGAILNQPQHF; CDR3nt: TGTGCCAGCAGCCAGAAGGGCAGGGGCGCAATATTAAATCAGCCCCAGCATTTT; len: 18; v_gene: TRBV14; d_gene: .; abundance: .; j_gene: TRBJ1-5
CDR3aa: CASSLEGLAGNYEQYF; CDR3nt: TGTGCCAGCAGTCTCGAAGGACTAGCGGGGAACTACGAGCAGTACTTC; len: 16; v_gene: TRBV27; d_gene: TRBD2; abundance: .; j_gene: TRBJ2-7
CDR3aa: CASSQDRGDTQYF; CDR3nt: TGTGCCAGCAGCCAAGATAGGGGAGATACGCAGTATTTT; len: 13; v_gene: TRBV4-2; d_gene: .; abundance: .; j_gene: TRBJ2-3
CDR3aa: CASEASGATTDTQYF; CDR3nt: TGCGCCAGCGAGGCTAGCGGGGCGACCACAGATACGCAGTATTTT; len: 15; v_gene: TRBV5-1; d_gene: TRBD2; abundance: .; j_gene: TRBJ2-3
CDR3aa: CASSSEGEYQETQYF; CDR3nt: TGTGCCAGCAGCTCCGAGGGGGAGTACCAAGAGACCCAGTACTTC; len: 15; v_gene: TRBV13; d_gene: .; abundance: .; j_gene: TRBJ2-5
CDR3aa: CASRLLLAGGYNEQFF; CDR3nt: TGTGCCAGCAGACTATTACTAGCGGGAGGTTACAATGAGCAGTTCTTC; len: 16; v_gene: TRBV7-9; d_gene: TRBD2; abundance: .; j_gene: TRBJ2-1
CDR3aa: CASSQQGNTEAFF; CDR3nt: TGTGCCAGCAGTCAACAGGGGAACACTGAAGCTTTCTTT; len: 13; v_gene: TRBV6-5; d_gene: .; abundance: .; j_gene: TRBJ1-1
CDR3aa: CASSVPTGLSYNEQFF; CDR3nt: TGTGCCAGCAGCGTCCCCACAGGGTTAAGTTACAATGAGCAGTTCTTC; len: 16; v_gene: TRBV5-6; d_gene: .; abundance: .; j_gene: TRBJ2-1
CDR3aa: CASTGGSSYNEQFF; CDR3nt: TGTGCCAGCACGGGGGGTTCCTCCTACAATGAGCAGTTCTTC; len: 14; v_gene: TRBV9; d_gene: TRBD2; abundance: .; j_gene: TRBJ2-1
CDR3aa: CASSTGGSLYEQYF; CDR3nt: TGTGCCAGCAGTACGGGAGGATCTCTCTACGAGCAGTACTTC; len: 14; v_gene: TRBV6-1; d_gene: TRBD2; abundance: .; j_gene: TRBJ2-7
CDR3aa: CASSYDRSGNTIYF; CDR3nt: TGTGCCAGCAGCTACGACAGGTCTGGAAACACCATATATTTT; len: 14; v_gene: TRBV7-8; d_gene: .; abundance: once; j_gene: TRBJ1-3
CDR3aa: CASSESTSYEQYF; CDR3nt: TGCGCCAGCAGTGAGTCGACTAGCTACGAGCAGTACTTC; len: 13; v_gene: TRBV10-1; d_gene: .; abundance: .; j_gene: TRBJ2-7
CDR3aa: CASRASGGLDHNEQFF; CDR3nt: TGTGCCAGCAGGGCTAGCGGGGGGTTGGACCACAATGAGCAGTTCTTC; len: 16; v_gene: TRBV2; d_gene: TRBD2; abundance: .; j_gene: TRBJ2-1
CDR3aa: CAWGLAGHETQYF; CDR3nt: TGTGCCTGGGGACTAGCGGGACACGAGACCCAGTACTTC; len: 13; v_gene: TRBV30; d_gene: TRBD2; abundance: few; j_gene: TRBJ2-5
CDR3aa: CASSLRVGDYAYEQYF; CDR3nt: TGTGCCAGCAGTTTAAGGGTCGGGGACTATGCCTACGAGCAGTACTTC; len: 16; v_gene: TRBV27; d_gene: TRBD2; abundance: once; j_gene: TRBJ2-7
CDR3aa: CSAPQGREQFF; CDR3nt: TGCAGTGCCCCTCAGGGTAGGGAGCAGTTCTTC; len: 11; v_gene: TRBV20-1; d_gene: .; abundance: .; j_gene: TRBJ2-1
CDR3aa: CATSRELAGRSSNEQYF; CDR3nt: TGTGCCACCAGCAGAGAACTAGCGGGGAGATCCTCGAACGAGCAGTACTTC; len: 17; v_gene: TRBV15; d_gene: TRBD2; abundance: few; j_gene: TRBJ2-7
CDR3aa: CASSLLPGQGTGQPQHF; CDR3nt: TGCGCCAGCAGCTTACTTCCGGGACAGGGGACAGGACAGCCCCAGCATTTT; len: 17; v_gene: TRBV5-1; d_gene: TRBD1; abundance: .; j_gene: TRBJ1-5
CDR3aa: CASSPQEASASVQPQHF; CDR3nt: TGTGCCAGCTCACCACAGGAGGCGAGTGCCTCGGTTCAGCCCCAGCATTTT; len: 17; v_gene: TRBV18; d_gene: .; abundance: .; j_gene: TRBJ1-5
CDR3aa: CASSTGTSGGIYEQYF; CDR3nt: TGTGCCAGTAGTACTGGGACTAGCGGAGGGATCTACGAGCAGTACTTC; len: 16; v_gene: TRBV19; d_gene: TRBD2; abundance: .; j_gene: TRBJ2-7
CDR3aa: CAWRIAGNTDTQYF; CDR3nt: TGTGCCTGGAGGATTGCGGGGAACACAGATACGCAGTATTTT; len: 14; v_gene: TRBV30; d_gene: .; abundance: .; j_gene: TRBJ2-3
CDR3aa: CASSPGTSGGSAFFNEQFF; CDR3nt: TGTGCCAGCAGCCCTGGGACTAGCGGGGGTTCGGCCTTCTTCAATGAGCAGTTCTTC; len: 19; v_gene: TRBV7-2; d_gene: TRBD2; abundance: .; j_gene: TRBJ2-1
CDR3aa: CASSPGAGGIGYTF; CDR3nt: TGTGCCAGCAGCCCCGGCGCGGGGGGAATTGGCTACACCTTC; len: 14; v_gene: TRBV7-3; d_gene: .; abundance: .; j_gene: TRBJ1-2
CDR3aa: CAWRISLNTEAFF; CDR3nt: TGTGCCTGGAGAATTAGCCTGAACACTGAAGCTTTCTTT; len: 13; v_gene: TRBV30; d_gene: .; abundance: .; j_gene: TRBJ1-1
CDR3aa: CASSQPGTQNTEAFF; CDR3nt: TGCGCCAGCAGCCAACCGGGGACACAGAACACTGAAGCTTTCTTT; len: 15; v_gene: TRBV4-1; d_gene: .; abundance: .; j_gene: TRBJ1-1
CDR3aa: CASKIQGVTGETQYF; CDR3nt: TGTGCCAGCAAAATACAGGGCGTCACCGGGGAGACCCAGTACTTC; len: 15; v_gene: TRBV27; d_gene: .; abundance: .; j_gene: TRBJ2-5
CDR3aa: CASSQADTQYF; CDR3nt: TGTGCCAGCAGCCAGGCAGATACGCAGTATTTT; len: 11; v_gene: TRBV7-8; d_gene: .; abundance: .; j_gene: TRBJ2-3
CDR3aa: CASSTSYEQYF; CDR3nt: TGTGCCAGCAGCACATCCTACGAGCAGTACTTC; len: 11; v_gene: TRBV13; d_gene: .; abundance: few; j_gene: TRBJ2-7
CDR3aa: CASSQDWDSYSNQPQHF; CDR3nt: TGTGCCAGCAGCCAAGACTGGGACTCCTATAGCAATCAGCCCCAGCATTTT; len: 17; v_gene: TRBV4-2; d_gene: .; abundance: few; j_gene: TRBJ1-5
CDR3aa: CASSYSLAGHEQYF; CDR3nt: TGTGCCAGCAGTTATAGTCTAGCGGGGCACGAGCAGTACTTC; len: 14; v_gene: TRBV6-5; d_gene: TRBD2; abundance: once; j_gene: TRBJ2-7
CDR3aa: CAISRTGPGAVNNEQFF; CDR3nt: TGTGCCATCAGCCGGACAGGACCCGGAGCGGTTAATAATGAGCAGTTCTTC; len: 17; v_gene: TRBV10-3; d_gene: TRBD1; abundance: .; j_gene: TRBJ2-1
CDR3aa: CASSYSLAGSYEQYF; CDR3nt: TGTGCCAGCAGTTACTCTTTAGCGGGGTCCTACGAGCAGTACTTC; len: 15; v_gene: TRBV6-6; d_gene: TRBD2; abundance: few; j_gene: TRBJ2-7
CDR3aa: CAINTRETQYF; CDR3nt: TGTGCCATCAACACCAGGGAGACCCAGTACTTC; len: 11; v_gene: TRBV2; d_gene: .; abundance: .; j_gene: TRBJ2-5
CDR3aa: CASSLGAQQGSSGNTIYF; CDR3nt: TGTGCCAGCAGTTTAGGCGCCCAACAGGGCAGTTCTGGAAACACCATATATTTT; len: 18; v_gene: TRBV27; d_gene: .; abundance: .; j_gene: TRBJ1-3
CDR3aa: CASSPTSGSSYEQYF; CDR3nt: TGTGCCAGCAGCCCGACTAGCGGGAGTTCCTACGAGCAGTACTTC; len: 15; v_gene: TRBV4-2; d_gene: TRBD2; abundance: few; j_gene: TRBJ2-7
CDR3aa: CASSHDPGAEAFF; CDR3nt: TGCGCCAGCAGCCACGACCCCGGAGCTGAAGCTTTCTTT; len: 13; v_gene: TRBV4-1; d_gene: .; abundance: .; j_gene: TRBJ1-1
CDR3aa: CASSQEQMSSYEQYF; CDR3nt: TGCGCCAGCAGCCAAGAACAGATGAGCTCCTACGAGCAGTACTTC; len: 15; v_gene: TRBV4-1; d_gene: .; abundance: few; j_gene: TRBJ2-7
CDR3aa: CASSPYGSGLTYEQYF; CDR3nt: TGTGCCAGCAGCCCATATGGGTCAGGACTGACCTACGAGCAGTACTTC; len: 16; v_gene: TRBV11-2; d_gene: .; abundance: .; j_gene: TRBJ2-7
CDR3aa: CASSLSSEPPYEQYF; CDR3nt: TGTGCCAGCAGTTTATCGTCAGAACCTCCCTACGAGCAGTACTTC; len: 15; v_gene: TRBV28; d_gene: .; abundance: .; j_gene: TRBJ2-7
CDR3aa: CASSLEAGGLGEQFF; CDR3nt: TGTGCCAGCAGCTTAGAAGCGGGAGGGCTTGGTGAGCAGTTCTTC; len: 15; v_gene: TRBV11-2; d_gene: TRBD2; abundance: .; j_gene: TRBJ2-1
CDR3aa: CASSLFRLTGIARQASSYNEQFF; CDR3nt: TGTGCCAGCAGTTTGTTTAGACTGACGGGGATAGCCCGACAGGCTAGCTCCTACAATGAGCAGTTCTTC; len: 23; v_gene: TRBV27; d_gene: .; abundance: .; j_gene: TRBJ2-1
CDR3aa: CASSTLAGEQYF; CDR3nt: TGCGCCAGCAGCACCCTAGCCGGTGAGCAGTACTTC; len: 12; v_gene: TRBV5-1; d_gene: .; abundance: few; j_gene: TRBJ2-7
CDR3aa: CASSQLTSGVYNEQFF; CDR3nt: TGTGCCAGCAGCCAATTGACTAGCGGAGTCTACAATGAGCAGTTCTTC; len: 16; v_gene: TRBV27; d_gene: TRBD2; abundance: .; j_gene: TRBJ2-1
CDR3aa: CASSETQRGNYGYTF; CDR3nt: TGCGCCAGCAGTGAGACTCAGAGAGGCAACTATGGCTACACCTTC; len: 15; v_gene: TRBV10-2; d_gene: .; abundance: .; j_gene: TRBJ1-2
CDR3aa: CASSPNLDRDGYTF; CDR3nt: TGTGCCAGCTCACCGAACCTGGACAGAGATGGCTACACCTTC; len: 14; v_gene: TRBV18; d_gene: .; abundance: .; j_gene: TRBJ1-2
CDR3aa: CASSLALRGANYGYTF; CDR3nt: TGTGCCAGCAGCTTGGCCCTCAGGGGAGCTAACTATGGCTACACCTTC; len: 16; v_gene: TRBV5-4; d_gene: .; abundance: .; j_gene: TRBJ1-2